The sequence of this TCR beta chain was determined in a study of cytomegalovirus exposure and HLA in healthy donors. Study-wide results and caveats: Among the CMV-associated chains, a few were confirmed in vitro as specific for CMV antigens. Cytomegalovirus-associated status was assigned to approximately 160 TCR beta chains.

Libraries were prepared by immunoSEQ multiplex PCR; TCRdb keeps only in-frame clonotypes and omits some of them. The repertoire has more than 85,000 clones, roughly 90% of them found once; the top ten carry less than 2.5%. This clone came up a few times. No antigen is known for it. This CDR3 has 15 amino acids. Germline V gives CDR1 LNHNV, CDR2 YYDKDF (reference sequence). V dropped 0 bases and J dropped 1 base, with 9 bases sitting between them. The TCR originated in a woman under 30 in good health and CMV-seronegative. Source material: PBMCs. The genes are TRBV15 and TRBJ1-2; D might be TRBD1 (5 bases). CDR3 amino acids: CATSRDGASNYGYTF. The CDR3 DNA follows: TGTGCCACCAGCAGAGATGGGGCAAGTAACTATGGCTACACCTTC.